The 25 T cell receptor beta chains given below trace back to one sample, sequenced in a study of vaccination effects on CD4 cells after COVID-19. The antigens for these receptors are not known. Measured with immunoSEQ multiplex PCR; TCRdb has only the in-frame clones, and not every one. The repertoire consists of approximately 40,000 clones, with about 80% occurring once and the leading ten covering 3% to 4%. Following 10 days of culture, CD4+ T cells were isolated. This individual contracted SARS-CoV-2 between March and December 2020, as verified by PCR. Everyone in the study got two shots of either the BNT162b2 or mRNA-1273 vaccine. The sequenced sample was CD4+ T cells from PBMCs cultured without peptide, obtained after COVID-19 vaccination. These receptors were obtained from a human donor who had a prior SARS-CoV-2 infection.

V and J are TRBV11-3 and TRBJ2-7, with 15 bases lining up with TRBD2. Trimming removed 5 bases from V and 5 bases from J; junction bases left unmatched: 7. CDR1 is SGHNT, CDR2 YENEEA, per germline. The CDR3 has 16 residues. CDR3 in amino acids: CASSPGLAGGWDEQYF. CDR3 DNA: TGTGCCAGCAGCCCAGGACTAGCGGGAGGGTGGGACGAGCAGTACTTC.

The CDR3 sequence: CASSDQGQGSNQPQHF. DNA of the CDR3: TGTGCCAGCAGTGACCAAGGACAGGGTAGCAATCAGCCCCAGCATTTT. The V and J genes are TRBV2 and TRBJ1-5; 8 nucleotides agree with TRBD1. V trimming: 3 bases; J trimming: 0 bases; junction bases outside the gene matches: 4. The CDR3 is made up of 16 amino acids. The germline V gene has CDR1 SNHLY and CDR2 FYNNEI.

This chain links TRBV7-2 with TRBJ1-2, with D perhaps TRBD1 (5 bases). The ends were cut back, 5 bases at V and 4 bases at J, with 20 bases in the middle. Germline-derived CDR1 and CDR2 are SGHTA and FQGNSA. The CDR3 sequence is 16 residues long. Here the CDR3 reads CASSPTRGAPLYGYTF. CDR3 coding DNA: TGTGCCAGCAGCCCTACCCGAGGGGCGCCCCTCTATGGCTACACCTTC. The variable domain in full, with the rest retrieved from reference TRBV7-2 and TRBJ1-2, is GAGVSQSPSNKVTEKGKDVELRCDPISGHTALYWYRQSLGQGLEFLIYFQGNSAPDKSGLPSDRFSAERTGGSVSTLTIQRTQQEDSAVYLCASSPTRGAPLYGYTFGSGTRLTVV.

This clone was observed once. The chain uses TRBV15 and TRBJ1-2; perhaps TRBD1 as D (5 bases). This CDR3 comprises 14 residues. V lost 5 bases and J lost 7, with 17 bases in between. The germline gives CDR1 LNHNV, CDR2 YYDKDF (reference sequence). CDR3 nucleotide sequence: TGTGCCACCAGCCCCGAACGGGGCCTGGGTGGCTACACCTTC. Residues: CATSPERGLGGYTF.

V usage is TRBV7-6 and J usage is TRBJ2-7; 7 bases fit TRBD2. CDR1 and CDR2 (germline): SGHVS, FNYEAQ. V gave up 7 bases and J gave up 3 bases; unmatched junction bases: 12. The CDR3 is 15 amino acids. The CDR3 is CASTLRLGGSYEQYF. CDR3 DNA sequence: TGTGCCAGCACCCTCCGATTGGGGGGGAGCTACGAGCAGTACTTC.

In this sample, this clone turned up a few times. The chain carries TRBV6-5 and TRBJ2-7; 7 bases line up with TRBD1. Germline CDR1 reads MNHEY; CDR2 reads SVGAGI. V lost 2 bases, J lost 3 bases, and 7 bases stayed unmatched. The CDR3 is made up of 15 amino acids. CDR3 sequence reads: CASSYPGQASYEQYF. CDR3 sequence (DNA): TGTGCCAGCAGTTACCCCGGACAGGCAAGCTACGAGCAGTACTTC.

This clone has only a few counts. The rearrangement joins TRBV11-1 to TRBJ2-7, with 9 bases lining up with TRBD2. Trimming at V came to 5 bases and at J to 0 bases, leaving 5 bases not matched to a gene. This CDR3 spans 15 amino acids. Germline CDR1 is SGHAT and CDR2 is FQDESV (reference sequence). DNA of the CDR3: TGTGCCAGCAGCCGTAGCGGGGGTTACTCCTACGAGCAGTACTTC. Protein product: CASSRSGGYSYEQYF.

Remarks on this clone: Because the CDR3's place on the DNA is in doubt, the DNA is left out and the CDR3 is given as listed by TCRdb. The J gene is TRBJ1-5, the V gene TRBV2. The CDR3 numbers 14 amino acids, ends counted. CDR1 and CDR2 from the germline V gene are SNHLY and FYNNEI. CDR3 amino acids: CASTGPSSGQPQHF.

This clone was seen more than once but under ten times. The chain couples TRBV5-4 to TRBJ2-1; no definite D call. The CDR3 contains 16 residues. Trimming removed 0 bases at V and 4 bases at J, with 14 bases between. Germline loops: CDR1 SGHNT, CDR2 YYREEE (reference sequence). The CDR3 is CASSLANPNTYNEQFF. CDR3 nucleotide sequence: TGTGCCAGCAGCTTGGCTAACCCCAACACGTACAATGAGCAGTTCTTC.

V gene TRBV6-5 combines with J gene TRBJ2-3; D call uncertain. The CDR3 contains 12 residues. The germline V gene encodes CDR1 MNHEY and CDR2 SVGAGI. V lost 5 bases to trimming and J lost 0 bases, with 3 bases between them. The CDR3 loop is CASSQSTDTQYF. CDR3 DNA sequence: TGTGCCAGCAGTCAAAGCACAGATACGCAGTATTTT.

This clone was detected only once. The chain joins TRBV4-3 to TRBJ1-1; D remains unclear. The length of the CDR3 is 15 residues. V was trimmed by 0 bases and J by 4 bases, leaving 12 bases between them. Germline V CDR1 and CDR2: LGHNA, YSLEER. CDR3 in DNA: TGCGCCAGCAGCCAAGAATTAAGGCCTGGCACTGAAGCTTTCTTT. Residues: CASSQELRPGTEAFF.

The chain joins TRBV3-1 (or the pseudogene TRBV3-2) to TRBJ2-1; D is uncertain. The CDR3 is 12 residues long. Germline V gives CDR1 LGHDT, CDR2 YNNKEL (reference sequence). V lost 2 bases, J lost 9 bases, and 8 bases lay in between. CDR3 region: CASSQNYGEQFF. As DNA, the CDR3 is TGTGCCAGCAGCCAAAATTACGGTGAGCAGTTCTTC.

This rearrangement joins TRBV2 to TRBJ1-2, with D possibly matching TRBD1 (6 bases). The CDR3 covers 15 residues. V lost 1 base and J lost 4, with 13 bases in between. CDR1 and CDR2 (germline): SNHLY, FYNNEI. CDR3 sequence (DNA): TGTGCCAGCAGTGAAGGTCAGGGGCGAAGCTATGGCTACACCTTC. This translates into CASSEGQGRSYGYTF.

The V call is TRBV5-5, the J call TRBJ2-3; 13 bases are shared with TRBD2. Germline CDR1 is SGHKS and CDR2 is YYEKEE (reference sequence). The CDR3 runs 16 residues. The V and J ends lost 4 bases and 10 bases, in that order; junction bases with no gene match: 12. Here the CDR3 DNA reads TGTGCCAGCAGCGACCGGACTAGCGGGAGCCACTCTGCGCAGTATTTT. Its protein product is CASSDRTSGSHSAQYF.

This clone occurred once. The genes are TRBV24-1 and TRBJ2-3; D is possibly TRBD1 (5 bases). Germline V gene lookup returns CDR1 KGHDR and CDR2 SFDVKD. The germline V and J ends were trimmed by 7 bases and 6 bases, with 10 bases remaining between them. The CDR3 runs 12 residues. The CDR3 coding sequence is TGTGCCACCAGCCAGGGATACGATACGCAGTATTTT. It translates to CATSQGYDTQYF.

The rearrangement uses TRBV9 and TRBJ2-3; D gene unclear. Trimming removed 0 bases at V and 0 bases at J, with 11 bases between. This CDR3 spans 16 amino acids. The germline V gene has CDR1 SGDLS and CDR2 YYNGEE. CDR3 bases: TGTGCCAGCAGCGTAGCCCCCACGGCGAGCACAGATACGCAGTATTTT. Translated: CASSVAPTASTDTQYF.

This clone showed up just once. This chain joins TRBV5-1 and TRBJ2-7; D remains unclear. The CDR3 is 12 amino acids. Between the trimmed V and J ends, which lost 0 bases and 5 bases, there was a span of 6 bases. Per germline, CDR1 SGHRS and CDR2 YFSETQ. The DNA of the CDR3 is TGCGCCAGCAGCTTGGCCGGTGACGAGCAGTACTTC. This translates into CASSLAGDEQYF.

The rearrangement uses TRBV2 and TRBJ2-7; 10 bases line up with TRBD2. This CDR3 comprises 15 residues. V dropped 3 bases and J dropped 5; count of bases not matched to a gene: 7. Germline assignment: CDR1 SNHLY and CDR2 FYNNEI. The CDR3 here is CASSESSGRIDEQYF. The CDR3 DNA sequence: TGTGCCAGCAGTGAGTCTAGCGGGAGAATCGACGAGCAGTACTTC. Looking up the rest from reference TRBV2 and TRBJ2-7 gives the full variable domain: EPEVTQTPSHQVTQMGQEVILRCVPISNHLYFYWYRQILGQKVEFLVSFYNNEISEKSEIFDDQFSVERPDGSNFTLKIRSTKLEDSAMYFCASSESSGRIDEQYFGPGTRLTVT.

This clone was seen a handful of times. The J gene is TRBJ2-6, the V gene TRBV7-3; D is unresolved. Germline V lookup: CDR1 SGHTA, CDR2 FQGTGA. The CDR3 length is 15 residues. V shed 3 bases and J shed 4 bases, with 10 bases lying between them. In DNA, the CDR3 is TGTGCCAGCAGCTTCTCGGCGACCGGGGCCAACGTCCTGACTTTC. The encoded protein is CASSFSATGANVLTF. The full variable domain, rest sourced from reference TRBV7-3 and TRBJ2-6, is GAGVSQTPSNKVTEKGKYVELRCDPISGHTALYWYRQSLGQGPEFLIYFQGTGAADDSGLPNDRFFAVRPEGSVSTLKIQRTERGDSAVYLCASSFSATGANVLTFGAGSRLTVL.

V and J are TRBV6-5 and TRBJ2-5; D gene uncertain. Germline V gives CDR1 MNHEY, CDR2 SVGAGI. This CDR3 has 13 amino acids. Trimming removed 2 bases from V and 2 bases from J, with 6 bases in between. The CDR3 DNA reads TGTGCCAGCAGTTACCAATCTCAAGAGACCCAGTACTTC. Translation: CASSYQSQETQYF.

The V call is TRBV18, the J call TRBJ2-7; 7 positions agree with TRBD1. This CDR3 comprises 16 residues. Germline trimming cut 1 base from V and 11 bases from J; bases unmatched to any gene: 17. The germline V gene encodes CDR1 KGHSH and CDR2 LQKENI. The CDR3 loop is CASSPQFRDARGIKYF. CDR3 DNA: TGTGCCAGCTCACCACAGTTTCGGGACGCCAGGGGGATAAAGTACTTC.

This chain connects TRBV7-2 to TRBJ1-1; D unresolved. The length of the CDR3 is 14 residues. Germline CDR1 is SGHTA and CDR2 is FQGNSA. V shed 0 bases and J shed 0 bases, with 5 bases lying between them. The CDR3: CASSLASLNTEAFF. CDR3 bases: TGTGCCAGCAGCTTAGCCAGTCTGAACACTGAAGCTTTCTTT.

The V call is TRBV3-1 (or the pseudogene TRBV3-2), the J call TRBJ2-5; D is undetermined. CDR1 LGHDT and CDR2 YNNKEL come from the germline V gene (reference sequence). Trimming pared 3 bases from V and 0 bases from J, leaving 2 bases between. The CDR3 contains 12 residues. The CDR3 protein is CASSQYQETQYF. Here the CDR3 DNA reads TGTGCCAGCAGCCAGTACCAAGAGACCCAGTACTTC.

This clone has a handful of counts. V usage is TRBV7-2 and J usage is TRBJ1-6; a possible D gene is TRBD1 (6 bases). Trimming cost V 7 bases and J 12 bases, with 25 bases left between them. Per the germline V gene, CDR1 is SGHTA and CDR2 is FQGNSA. CDR3 size: 16 residues. The CDR3, as DNA: TGTGCCAGCACCCCGGGGGGGCGGCCCTCCCTTGGACCCCTCCACTTT. This translates into CASTPGGRPSLGPLHF.

The chain combines TRBV11-2 with TRBJ2-5, with D hard to call. The CDR3 has 15 residues. Trimming left V 4 bases short and J 1 base short, with 13 bases between. The germline gives CDR1 SGHAT, CDR2 FQNNGV. The CDR3 DNA reads as TGTGCCAGCAGCTCCCTGTCGGGTCGCCAAGAGACCCAGTACTTC. This translates into CASSSLSGRQETQYF.